This TCR beta chain was recorded in a study of blood T cell repertoires in COVID-19. Study information: The analysed material was cDNA or gDNA that came from T cells, B-cell-depleted T cells, or PBMCs.

The protocol was immunoSEQ multiplex PCR, while the TCRdb copy is restricted to in-frame clones and leaves out a portion. Among 250,000 or so clones listed, 70% to 85% were seen once. What was sequenced was peripheral blood. This TCR was sampled from a woman aged 80 or over with acute or convalescent COVID-19.

CDR3 sequence: CASRLAGGATGELFF. The CDR3 region has the DNA TGTGCCAGCAGGCTAGCGGGAGGAGCCACCGGGGAGCTGTTTTTT. This rearrangement joins TRBV2 to TRBJ2-2; 11 bases map to TRBD2. The CDR3 extends over 15 amino acids. J was trimmed by 4 bases and V by 6 bases; bases with no gene match: 4. In germline, CDR1 is SNHLY, CDR2 FYNNEI.